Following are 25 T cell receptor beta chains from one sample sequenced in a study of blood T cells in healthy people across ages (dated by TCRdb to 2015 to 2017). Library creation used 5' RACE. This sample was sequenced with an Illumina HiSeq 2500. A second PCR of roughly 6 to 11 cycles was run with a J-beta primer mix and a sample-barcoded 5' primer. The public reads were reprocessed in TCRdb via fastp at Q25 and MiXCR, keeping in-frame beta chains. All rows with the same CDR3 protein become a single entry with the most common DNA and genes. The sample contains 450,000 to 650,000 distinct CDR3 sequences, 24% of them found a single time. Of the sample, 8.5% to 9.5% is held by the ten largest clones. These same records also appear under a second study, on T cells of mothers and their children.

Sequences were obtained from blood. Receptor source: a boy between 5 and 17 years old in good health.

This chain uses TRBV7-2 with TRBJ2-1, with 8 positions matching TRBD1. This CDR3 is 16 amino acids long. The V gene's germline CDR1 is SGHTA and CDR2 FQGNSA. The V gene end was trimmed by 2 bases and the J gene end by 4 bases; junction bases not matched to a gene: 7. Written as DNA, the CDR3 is TGTGCCAGCAGCTTAAAAGGACAGGGTTTTTACAATGAGCAGTTCTTC. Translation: CASSLKGQGFYNEQFF.

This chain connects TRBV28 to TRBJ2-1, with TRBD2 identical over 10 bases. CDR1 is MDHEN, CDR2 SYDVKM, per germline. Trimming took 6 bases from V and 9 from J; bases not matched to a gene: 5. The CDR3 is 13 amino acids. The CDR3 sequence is CASRSGGAPEQFF. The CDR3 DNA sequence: TGTGCCAGCAGGAGCGGGGGGGCTCCTGAGCAGTTCTTC.

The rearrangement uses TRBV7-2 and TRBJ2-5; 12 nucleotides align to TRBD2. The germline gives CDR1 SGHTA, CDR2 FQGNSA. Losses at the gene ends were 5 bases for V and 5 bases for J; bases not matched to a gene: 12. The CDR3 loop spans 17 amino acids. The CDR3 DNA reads TGTGCCAGCAGCCCATTAGCGACTAGCGGGGGCGGGGAGACCCAGTACTTC. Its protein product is CASSPLATSGGGETQYF. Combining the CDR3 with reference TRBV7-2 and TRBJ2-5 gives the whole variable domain GAGVSQSPSNKVTEKGKDVELRCDPISGHTALYWYRQSLGQGLEFLIYFQGNSAPDKSGLPSDRFSAERTGGSVSTLTIQRTQQEDSAVYLCASSPLATSGGGETQYFGPGTRLLVL.

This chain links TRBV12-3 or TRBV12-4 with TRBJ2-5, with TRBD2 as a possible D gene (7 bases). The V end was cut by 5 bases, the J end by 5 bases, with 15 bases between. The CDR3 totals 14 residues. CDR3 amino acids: CASSPRGAHETQYF. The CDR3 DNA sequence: TGTGCCAGCAGTCCCCGGGGGGCACATGAGACCCAGTACTTC.

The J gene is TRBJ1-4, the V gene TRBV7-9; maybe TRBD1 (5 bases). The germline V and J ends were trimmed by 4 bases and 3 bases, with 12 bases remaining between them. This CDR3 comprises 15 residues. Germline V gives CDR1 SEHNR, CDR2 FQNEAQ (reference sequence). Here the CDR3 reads CASSSGGFANEKLFF. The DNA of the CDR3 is TGTGCCAGCAGCTCCGGGGGTTTTGCTAATGAAAAACTGTTTTTT.

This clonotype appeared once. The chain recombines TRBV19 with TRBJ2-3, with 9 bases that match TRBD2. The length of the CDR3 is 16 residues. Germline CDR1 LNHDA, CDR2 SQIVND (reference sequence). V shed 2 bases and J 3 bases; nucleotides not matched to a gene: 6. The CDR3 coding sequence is TGTGCCAGTAGTATAATGGATAGCGGGGGTACAGATACGCAGTATTTT. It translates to CASSIMDSGGTDTQYF.

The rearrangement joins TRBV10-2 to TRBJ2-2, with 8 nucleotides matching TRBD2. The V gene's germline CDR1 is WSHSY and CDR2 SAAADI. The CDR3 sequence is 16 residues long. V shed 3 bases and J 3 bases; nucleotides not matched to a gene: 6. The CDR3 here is CASSDRAGGYTGELFF. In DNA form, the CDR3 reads TGCGCCAGCAGTGATAGGGCGGGGGGATACACCGGGGAGCTGTTTTTT.

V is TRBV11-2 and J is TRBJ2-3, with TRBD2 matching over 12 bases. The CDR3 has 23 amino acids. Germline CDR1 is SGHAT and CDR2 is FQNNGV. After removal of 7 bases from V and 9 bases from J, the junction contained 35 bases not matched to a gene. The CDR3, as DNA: TGTGCCAGCACCCACGGGGCGGATCGCCTACATACTAGCGGGAGGCCGGTCGGTTGGACGCAGTATTTT. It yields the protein CASTHGADRLHTSGRPVGWTQYF.

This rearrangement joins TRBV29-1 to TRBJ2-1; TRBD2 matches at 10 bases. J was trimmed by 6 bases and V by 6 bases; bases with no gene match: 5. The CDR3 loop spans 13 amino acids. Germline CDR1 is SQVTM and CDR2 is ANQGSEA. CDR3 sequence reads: CSVRGLAANEQFF. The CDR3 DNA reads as TGCAGCGTCCGAGGACTAGCGGCCAATGAGCAGTTCTTC.

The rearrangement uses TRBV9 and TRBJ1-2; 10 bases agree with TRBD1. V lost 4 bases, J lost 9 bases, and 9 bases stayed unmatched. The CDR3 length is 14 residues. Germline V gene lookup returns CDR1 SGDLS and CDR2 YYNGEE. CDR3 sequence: CASSTDRGHSSYTF. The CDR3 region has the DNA TGTGCCAGCAGCACAGACAGGGGGCACAGCAGCTACACCTTC.

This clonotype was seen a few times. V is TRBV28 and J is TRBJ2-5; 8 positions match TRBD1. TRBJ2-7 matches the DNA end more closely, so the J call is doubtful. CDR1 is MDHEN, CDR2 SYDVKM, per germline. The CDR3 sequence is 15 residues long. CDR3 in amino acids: CASSSGQGFPYEQYF. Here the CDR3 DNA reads TGTGCCAGCAGTTCAGGACAGGGCTTTCCCTACGAGCAGTACTTC.

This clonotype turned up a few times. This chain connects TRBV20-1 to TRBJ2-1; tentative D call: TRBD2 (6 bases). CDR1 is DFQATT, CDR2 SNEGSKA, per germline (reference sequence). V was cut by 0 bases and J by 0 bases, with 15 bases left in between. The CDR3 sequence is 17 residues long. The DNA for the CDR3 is TGCAGTGCTAGAGAGGGGCCCGCGGGGAGCTCCTACAATGAGCAGTTCTTC. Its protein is CSAREGPAGSSYNEQFF.

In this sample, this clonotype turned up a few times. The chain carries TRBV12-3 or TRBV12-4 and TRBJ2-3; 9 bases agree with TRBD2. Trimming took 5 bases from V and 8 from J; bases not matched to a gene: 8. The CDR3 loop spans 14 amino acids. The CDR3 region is CASSTEGLARTQYF. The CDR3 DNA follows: TGTGCCAGCAGTACAGAAGGACTAGCGCGTACGCAGTATTTT.

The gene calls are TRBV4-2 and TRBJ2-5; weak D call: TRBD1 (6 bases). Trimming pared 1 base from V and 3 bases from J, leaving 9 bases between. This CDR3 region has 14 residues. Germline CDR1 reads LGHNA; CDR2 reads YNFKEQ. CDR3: CASSQARQEETQYF. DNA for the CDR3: TGTGCCAGCAGCCAAGCTCGACAGGAAGAGACCCAGTACTTC.

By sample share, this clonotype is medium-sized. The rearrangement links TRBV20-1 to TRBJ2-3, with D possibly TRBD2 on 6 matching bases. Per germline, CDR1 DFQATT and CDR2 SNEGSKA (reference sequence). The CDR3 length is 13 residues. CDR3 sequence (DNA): TGCAGGGGAGGCGGGGTTAGCACAGATACGCAGTATTTT. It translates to CRGGGVSTDTQYF.

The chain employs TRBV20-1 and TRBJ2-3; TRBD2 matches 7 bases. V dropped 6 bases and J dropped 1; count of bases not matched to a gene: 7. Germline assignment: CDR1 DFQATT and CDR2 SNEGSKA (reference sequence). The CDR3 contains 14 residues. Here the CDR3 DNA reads TGCAGTGCCCCCTATAGCGGGCGCACAGATACGCAGTATTTT. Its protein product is CSAPYSGRTDTQYF.

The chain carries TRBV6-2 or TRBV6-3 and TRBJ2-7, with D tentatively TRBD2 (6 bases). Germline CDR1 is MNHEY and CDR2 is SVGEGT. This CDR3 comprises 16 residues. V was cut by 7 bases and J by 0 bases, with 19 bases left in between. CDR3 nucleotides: TGTGCCAGCACCCGTTTAGCGGTTTCGAGCTCCTACGAGCAGTACTTC. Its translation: CASTRLAVSSSYEQYF.

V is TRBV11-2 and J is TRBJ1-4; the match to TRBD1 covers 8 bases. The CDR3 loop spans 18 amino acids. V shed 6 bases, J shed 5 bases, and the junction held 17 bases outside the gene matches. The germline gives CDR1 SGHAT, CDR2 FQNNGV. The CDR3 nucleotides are TGTGCCAGCAGATTTTCCTACGCGGACAGGGAGGCCAATGAAAAACTGTTTTTT. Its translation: CASRFSYADREANEKLFF.

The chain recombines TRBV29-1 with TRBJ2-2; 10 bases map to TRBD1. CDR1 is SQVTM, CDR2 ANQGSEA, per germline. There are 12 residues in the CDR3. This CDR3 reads CNGQGETGELFF. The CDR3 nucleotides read TGCAACGGACAGGGGGAAACCGGGGAGCTGTTTTTT.

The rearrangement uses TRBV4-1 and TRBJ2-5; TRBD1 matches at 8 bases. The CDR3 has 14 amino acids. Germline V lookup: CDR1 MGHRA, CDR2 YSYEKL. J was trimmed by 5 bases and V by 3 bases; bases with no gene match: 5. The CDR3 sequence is CASSQDRVKETQYF. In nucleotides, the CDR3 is TGCGCCAGCAGCCAGGACAGGGTAAAGGAGACCCAGTACTTC.

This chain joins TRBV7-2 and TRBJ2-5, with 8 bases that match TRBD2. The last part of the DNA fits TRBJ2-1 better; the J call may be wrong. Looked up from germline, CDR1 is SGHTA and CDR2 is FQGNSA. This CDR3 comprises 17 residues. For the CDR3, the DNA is TGTGCCAGCAGTTTAAATCCCCCGGGGGGGCCGGTCAATGAGCAGTTCTTC. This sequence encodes CASSLNPPGGPVNEQFF.

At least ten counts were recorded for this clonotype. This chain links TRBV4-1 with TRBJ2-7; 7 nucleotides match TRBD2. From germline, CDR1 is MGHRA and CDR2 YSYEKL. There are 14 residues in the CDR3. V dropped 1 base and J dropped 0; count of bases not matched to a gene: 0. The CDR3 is CASSQAGGSYEQYF. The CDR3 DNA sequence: TGCGCCAGCAGCCAAGCGGGGGGCTCCTACGAGCAGTACTTC.

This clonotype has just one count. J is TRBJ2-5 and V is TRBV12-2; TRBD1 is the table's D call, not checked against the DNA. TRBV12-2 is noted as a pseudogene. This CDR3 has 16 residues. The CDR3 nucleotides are TGTGCAAGTCGCGTACATTACAGGGACCCGGGGGAGACCCAGTACTTC. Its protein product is CASRVHYRDPGETQYF.

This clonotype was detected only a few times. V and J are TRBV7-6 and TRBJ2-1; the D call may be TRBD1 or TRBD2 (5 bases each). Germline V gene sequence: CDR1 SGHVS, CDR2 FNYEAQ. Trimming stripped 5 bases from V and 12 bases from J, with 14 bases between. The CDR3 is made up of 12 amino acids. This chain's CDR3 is CASSPFWGRQFF. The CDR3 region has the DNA TGTGCCAGCAGCCCCTTTTGGGGGAGGCAGTTCTTC.

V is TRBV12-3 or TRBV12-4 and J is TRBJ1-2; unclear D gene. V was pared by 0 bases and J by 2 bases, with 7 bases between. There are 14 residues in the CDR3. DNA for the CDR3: TGTGCCAGCAGTTTAGCCCCAGAAAACTATGGCTACACCTTC. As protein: CASSLAPENYGYTF.